Listed below are T cell receptor beta chains from one sample, sequenced in a study of blood T cells in healthy people across ages. TCRdb re-analysed the 5' RACE reads in MiXCR, keeping a single row per CDR3 protein. The sample has more than 1.4 million distinct CDR3 sequences; roughly 40% are singletons. The specimen sequenced was blood. The receptors were sampled from a young woman in good health. Both conserved end residues are part of each CDR3. A D gene is named only where the DNA matches it firmly. Some rows have no size entry. The others give once, few or many, or a class for an expanded clone.

J gene | clone size | D gene | V gene | CDR3 protein | CDR3 DNA
TRBJ2-3 | NA | TRBD2 | TRBV5-5 | CASSLAGLAGARADTQYF | TGTGCCAGCAGCTTGGCCGGGCTAGCGGGAGCCCGCGCAGATACGCAGTATTTT
TRBJ1-2 | NA | TRBD1 | TRBV15 | CATSREWANRGTDYGYTF | TGTGCCACCAGCAGAGAATGGGCTAACAGGGGGACGGACTATGGCTACACCTTC
TRBJ2-1 | many | NA | TRBV20-1 | CSARPSRGTDNEQFF | TGCAGTGCTAGACCCTCGCGCGGGACGGACAATGAGCAGTTCTTC
TRBJ2-7 | NA | TRBD2 | TRBV29-1 | CSASSGNEQYF | TGCAGCGCTTCGAGCGGGAACGAGCAGTACTTC
TRBJ2-1 | NA | TRBD2 | TRBV10-3 | CAMAGGSSEQFF | TGTGCCATGGCGGGGGGTAGCAGTGAGCAGTTCTTC
TRBJ2-6 | once | NA | TRBV6-6 | CASSKGISGANVLTF | TGTGCCAGCAGCAAAGGGATCTCTGGGGCCAACGTCCTGACTTTC
TRBJ2-1 | NA | TRBD2 | TRBV4-2 | CASSQGLAIDEQFF | TGTGCCAGCAGCCAAGGACTAGCGATCGATGAGCAGTTCTTC
TRBJ2-7 | few | NA | TRBV6-6 | CASSNLLYEQYF | TGTGCCAGCAGTAACCTATTATACGAGCAGTACTTC
TRBJ2-3 | few | TRBD2 | TRBV20-1 | CSARLAGSPDTQYF | TGCAGTGCTAGGCTAGCGGGATCGCCGGATACGCAGTATTTT
TRBJ1-4 | NA | NA | TRBV20-1 | CSARDLAPQREKLFF | TGCAGTGCTAGAGATTTGGCCCCCCAGAGGGAAAAACTGTTTTTT
TRBJ1-2 | few | NA | TRBV20-1 | CSAPLITNYGYTF | TGCAGTGCTCCTCTGATTACTAACTATGGCTACACCTTC
TRBJ1-1 | NA | TRBD1 | TRBV7-9 | CASSPGQVKNTEAFF | TGTGCCAGCAGCCCCGGACAGGTAAAGAACACTGAAGCTTTCTTT
TRBJ2-2 | NA | NA | TRBV20-1 | CSARDGGLTGELFF | TGCAGTGCTAGGGATGGGGGTCTTACCGGGGAGCTGTTTTTT
TRBJ2-1 | NA | NA | TRBV4-2 | CASSQETNEQFF | TGTGCCAGCAGCCAAGAAACGAATGAGCAGTTCTTC
TRBJ1-2 | NA | NA | TRBV10-3 | CAISVLGGAGDYGYTF | TGTGCCATCAGCGTCCTCGGGGGCGCAGGCGACTATGGCTACACCTTC
TRBJ1-1 | NA | NA | TRBV4-1 | CASSQYLGTEAFF | TGCGCCAGCAGCCAGTACCTTGGCACTGAAGCTTTCTTT
TRBJ1-2 | NA | NA | TRBV6-2/TRBV6-3 | CASSLFSPRRGYGYTF | TGTGCCAGCAGCCTGTTTTCCCCAAGACGGGGTTATGGCTACACCTTC
TRBJ1-2 | NA | NA | TRBV4-1 | CAGSQGIQATNYGYTF | TGCGCCGGCAGCCAAGGGATACAGGCAACGAACTATGGCTACACCTTC
TRBJ2-7 | NA | NA | TRBV5-4 | CASSLTSSTYEQYF | TGTGCCAGCAGCTTGACCAGTTCTACCTACGAGCAGTACTTC
TRBJ2-7 | NA | NA | TRBV11-1 | CASSLQGEVYEQYF | TGTGCCAGCAGCTTGCAGGGCGAGGTCTACGAGCAGTACTTC
TRBJ2-3 | NA | TRBD2 | TRBV20-1 | CSVRWEGTDTQYF | TGCAGTGTCAGATGGGAGGGGACAGATACGCAGTATTTT
TRBJ2-7 | NA | TRBD1 | TRBV11-1 | CATSTTGGTYEQYF | TGTGCCACCTCAACTACAGGGGGAACCTACGAGCAGTACTTC
TRBJ2-5 | few | TRBD2 | TRBV9 | CASSAGLAGETQYF | TGTGCCAGCAGCGCCGGACTAGCGGGTGAGACCCAGTACTTC
TRBJ2-1 | few | NA | TRBV27 | CASSLEGGPTYNEQFF | TGTGCCAGCAGTTTAGAGGGGGGGCCCACCTACAATGAGCAGTTCTTC
TRBJ1-1 | NA | NA | TRBV12-3/TRBV12-4 | CASTNTPTGRAFF | TGTGCCAGCACCAATACTCCGACAGGCCGGGCTTTCTTT
TRBJ2-1 | NA | NA | TRBV9 | CASSPAGEGNEQFF | TGTGCCAGCAGCCCCGCCGGAGAGGGGAATGAGCAGTTCTTC
TRBJ1-2 | few | TRBD1 | TRBV12-3/TRBV12-4 | CASSLDRGANYGYTF | TGTGCCAGCAGTTTGGACAGGGGGGCTAACTATGGCTACACCTTC
TRBJ2-1 | NA | NA | TRBV6-2/TRBV6-3 | CASKTFSYNEQFF | TGTGCCAGCAAGACATTCTCCTACAATGAGCAGTTCTTC
TRBJ2-1 | NA | TRBD2 | TRBV20-1 | CSARDTASGMEQFF | TGCAGTGCTAGAGATACTGCTAGCGGGATGGAGCAGTTCTTC
TRBJ2-7 | NA | TRBD2 | TRBV20-1 | CSVEPSGGSEQYF | TGCAGTGTTGAGCCTAGCGGGGGAAGCGAGCAGTACTTC
TRBJ2-1 | once | TRBD2 | TRBV12-3/TRBV12-4 | CASSVRSAGDEQFF | TGCGCCAGCAGTGTCCGGTCAGCGGGAGATGAGCAGTTCTTC
TRBJ2-3 | NA | NA | TRBV30 | CAWGRRAGETQYF | TGTGCCTGGGGTAGGCGGGCCGGGGAAACGCAGTATTTT
TRBJ2-1 | few | TRBD1 | TRBV20-1 | CSARPGGREQFF | TGCAGTGCTCGACCAGGGGGAAGGGAGCAGTTCTTC
TRBJ1-2 | few | NA | TRBV29-1 | CSVPGVRDPANYGYTF | TGCAGCGTCCCCGGGGTCCGGGATCCAGCTAACTATGGCTACACCTTC
TRBJ2-4 | NA | TRBD2 | TRBV20-1 | CSGCAGGRGNIQYF | TGCAGTGGTTGTGCGGGGGGTAGGGGAAACATTCAGTACTTC
TRBJ1-1 | few | NA | TRBV25-1 | CASQQDFEAFF | TGTGCCAGCCAACAAGATTTTGAAGCTTTCTTT
TRBJ1-1 | NA | NA | TRBV6-5 | CASTRGDEAFF | TGTGCCAGCACCCGGGGTGACGAAGCTTTCTTT
TRBJ2-1 | few | NA | TRBV12-3/TRBV12-4 | CASSLGADEQFF | TGTGCCAGCAGTTTAGGGGCGGATGAGCAGTTCTTC
TRBJ2-2 | few | TRBD2 | TRBV9 | CASSGRLAGDTGELFF | TGTGCCAGCAGCGGACGGCTAGCGGGGGACACCGGGGAGCTGTTTTTT
TRBJ2-1 | few | TRBD1 | TRBV2 | CASSETDRGRREFF | TGTGCCAGCTCTGAGACAGACAGGGGGCGAAGGGAGTTCTTC
TRBJ2-7 | NA | NA | TRBV5-1 | CASSSLDTLGSDEQYF | TGCGCCAGCAGCTCACTGGACACGTTAGGTTCCGACGAGCAGTACTTC
TRBJ2-1 | NA | TRBD2 | TRBV20-1 | CSARALAGYNEQFF | TGCAGTGCTAGAGCGCTAGCGGGATACAATGAGCAGTTCTTC
TRBJ2-7 | NA | NA | TRBV10-3 | CAISATGGEQYF | TGTGCCATCAGTGCCACTGGGGGTGAGCAGTACTTC
TRBJ1-2 | NA | NA | TRBV5-6 | CANSRTAYGYTF | TGTGCCAACAGCAGGACAGCCTATGGCTACACCTTC